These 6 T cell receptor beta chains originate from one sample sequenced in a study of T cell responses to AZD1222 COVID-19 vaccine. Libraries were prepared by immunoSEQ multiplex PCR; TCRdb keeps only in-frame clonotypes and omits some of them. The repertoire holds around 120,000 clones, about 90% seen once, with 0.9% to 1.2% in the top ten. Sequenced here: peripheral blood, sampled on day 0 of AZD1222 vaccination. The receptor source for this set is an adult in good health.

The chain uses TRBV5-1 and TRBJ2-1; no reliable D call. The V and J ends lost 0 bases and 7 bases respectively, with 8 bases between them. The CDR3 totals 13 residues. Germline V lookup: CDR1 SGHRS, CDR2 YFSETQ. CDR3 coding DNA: TGCGCCAGCAGCTTGGGGCTGGGTAATGAGCAGTTCTTC. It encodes CASSLGLGNEQFF.

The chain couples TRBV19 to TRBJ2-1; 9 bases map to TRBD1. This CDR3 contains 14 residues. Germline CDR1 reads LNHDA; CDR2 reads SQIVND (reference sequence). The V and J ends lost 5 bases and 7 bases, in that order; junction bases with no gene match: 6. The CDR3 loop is CASSLGGQGNEQFF. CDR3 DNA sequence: TGTGCCAGTAGTTTAGGGGGACAGGGTAATGAGCAGTTCTTC. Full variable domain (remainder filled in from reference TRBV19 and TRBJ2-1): DGGITQSPKYLFRKEGQNVTLSCEQNLNHDAMYWYRQDPGQGLRLIYYSQIVNDFQKGDIAEGYSVSREKKESFPLTVTSAQKNPTAFYLCASSLGGQGNEQFFGPGTRLTVL.

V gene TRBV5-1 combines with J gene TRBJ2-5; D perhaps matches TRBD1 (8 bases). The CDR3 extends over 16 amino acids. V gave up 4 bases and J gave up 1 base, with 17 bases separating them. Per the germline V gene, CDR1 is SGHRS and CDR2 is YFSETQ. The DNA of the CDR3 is TGCGCCAGCAGCCCCCGGACAGGGAGGGTCCAAGAGACCCAGTACTTC. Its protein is CASSPRTGRVQETQYF.

In nucleotides, the CDR3 is TGTGCCAGCAGCTTAGTTAGTTTCGGGACAGACAAAAAGTACTTC. Its translation is CASSLVSFGTDKKYF. This chain joins TRBV7-8 and TRBJ2-5; TRBD1 matches 7 bases. Germline V CDR1 and CDR2: SGHVS, FQNEAQ. The trim removed 1 base at V and 12 bases at J, leaving 14 bases unmatched. The CDR3 loop spans 15 amino acids.

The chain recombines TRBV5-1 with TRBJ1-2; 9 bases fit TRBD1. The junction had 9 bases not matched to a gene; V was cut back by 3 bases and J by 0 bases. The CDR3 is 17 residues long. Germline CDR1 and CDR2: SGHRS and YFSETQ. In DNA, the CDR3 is TGCGCCAGCAGCTCGTGGACAGGGGCCGGAGCTAACTATGGCTACACCTTC. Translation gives CASSSWTGAGANYGYTF.

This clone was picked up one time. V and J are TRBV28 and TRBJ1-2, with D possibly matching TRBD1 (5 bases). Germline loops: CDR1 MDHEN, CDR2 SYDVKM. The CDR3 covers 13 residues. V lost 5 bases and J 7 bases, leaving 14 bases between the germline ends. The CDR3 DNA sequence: TGTGCCAGCAGTACGCCGGGACTTGGTGGCTACACCTTC. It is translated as CASSTPGLGGYTF.